This TCR beta chain was recovered during a study of immune heterogeneity within non-small cell lung tumors. As to this clonotype: Its specificity is unknown.

It was a multiplex PCR that amplified TCR beta CDR3, with 32 V and 13 J primers. Each CDR3 protein is one row after TCRdb ran MiXCR on the multiplex PCR reads. The sample has around 4,700 distinct CDR3 sequences; 20% to 25% are singletons. Germline-derived CDR1 and CDR2 are SGHRS and YFSETQ. Germline trimming cut 4 bases from V and 3 bases from J; bases unmatched to any gene: 12. This CDR3 is built from 17 residues. The starting template was genomic DNA from bulk tumor, about 600 ng per sample. Primary tumors were biopsied several times each, far apart, intraoperatively. Patients underwent curative surgery for untreated, newly diagnosed non-small cell lung cancer. Patients with newly diagnosed non-small cell lung cancer who underwent surgery with curative intent served as donors. Notes on the study in general: Identical dominant CDR3 beta clonotypes were found repeatedly across the tumor sites of a single patient, and these appeared alongside high-frequency clones that were unique to particular tumor locations. Clonotypes of T-cell receptor beta found at high frequency were largely distinct between individual patients.

The sequenced sample consisted of lung tumor tissue. This clonotype originated in a man aged 60-69 years with non-small cell lung cancer. The chain employs TRBV5-1 and TRBJ2-5; 10 bases map to TRBD2. The CDR3 coding sequence is TGCGCCAGCAGCACCTCCCGGTCGAGCGGGAGGGAAGAGACCCAGTACTTC. It encodes CASSTSRSSGREETQYF. Based on the CDR3 plus reference TRBV5-1 and TRBJ2-5, the full variable domain is KAGVTQTPRYLIKTRGQQVTLSCSPISGHRSVSWYQQTPGQGLQFLFEYFSETQRNKGNFPGRFSGRQFSNSRSEMNVSTLELGDSALYLCASSTSRSSGREETQYFGPGTRLLVL.